This entry features one T cell receptor (beta chain) sequence. Antigen unknown. The data belong to a study of cytomegalovirus exposure and HLA in healthy donors. Regarding the study as a whole: Accurate prediction of HLA-A and HLA-B alleles (for most subjects) was reportedly achieved from TCR beta sequences. TCR beta chains numbering more than 150 were designated cytomegalovirus-associated. The productive fraction for most TCR beta V segments was about 87% or about 30% in an earlier analysis.

Deletions cut 4 bases from V and 6 bases from J, with 13 bases between. CDR3 length equals 13 residues. Germline CDR1 is SGDLS and CDR2 is YYNGEE. This PCR relied on a set of 60 Vbeta primers and 13 Jbeta primers. The table came from immunoSEQ multiplex PCR; TCRdb's copy has only in-frame clones and leaves some out. The top ten clones hold 1% to 1.5% of a sample with roughly 100,000 clones, under 85% of them seen once. The V call is TRBV9, the J call TRBJ1-1, with no clear D. What was sequenced was PBMCs. The origin of this receptor is a man between 40 and 49 years old in good health and CMV-seronegative. Written as DNA, the CDR3 is TGTGCCAGCAGCTCTCGGGAGTTAGCTGAAGCTTTCTTT. Translation gives CASSSRELAEAFF.